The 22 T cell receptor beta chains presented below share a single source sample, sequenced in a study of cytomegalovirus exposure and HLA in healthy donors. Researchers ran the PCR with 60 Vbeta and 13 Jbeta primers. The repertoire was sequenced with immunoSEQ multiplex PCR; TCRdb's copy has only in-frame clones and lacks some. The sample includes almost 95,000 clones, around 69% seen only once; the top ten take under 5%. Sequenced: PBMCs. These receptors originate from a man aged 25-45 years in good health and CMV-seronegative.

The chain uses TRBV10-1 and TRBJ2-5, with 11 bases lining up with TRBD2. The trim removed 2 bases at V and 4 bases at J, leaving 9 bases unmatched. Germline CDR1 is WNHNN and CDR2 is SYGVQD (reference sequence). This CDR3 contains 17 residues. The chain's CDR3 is CASSEPKLAGVLETQYF. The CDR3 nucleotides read TGCGCCAGCAGTGAGCCCAAACTAGCGGGAGTATTAGAGACCCAGTACTTC.

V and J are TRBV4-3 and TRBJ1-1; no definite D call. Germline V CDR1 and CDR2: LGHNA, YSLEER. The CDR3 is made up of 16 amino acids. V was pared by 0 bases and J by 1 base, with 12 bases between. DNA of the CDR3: TGCGCCAGCAGCCAAGATCCTATGGGAGGGAACACTGAAGCTTTCTTT. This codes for CASSQDPMGGNTEAFF.

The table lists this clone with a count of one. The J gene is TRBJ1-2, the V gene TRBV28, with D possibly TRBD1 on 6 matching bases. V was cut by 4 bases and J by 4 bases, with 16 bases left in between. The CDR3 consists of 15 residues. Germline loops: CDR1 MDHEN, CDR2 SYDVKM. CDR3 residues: CASSSQGIYGYGYTF. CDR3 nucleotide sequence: TGTGCCAGCAGTTCTCAGGGGATCTACGGCTATGGCTACACCTTC.

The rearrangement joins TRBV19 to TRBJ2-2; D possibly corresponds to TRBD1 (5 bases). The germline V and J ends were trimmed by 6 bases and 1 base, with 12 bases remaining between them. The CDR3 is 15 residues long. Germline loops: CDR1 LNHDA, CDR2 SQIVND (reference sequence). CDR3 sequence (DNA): TGTGCCAGTAGGGTACAGGTGGGGAACACCGGGGAGCTGTTTTTT. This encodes CASRVQVGNTGELFF.

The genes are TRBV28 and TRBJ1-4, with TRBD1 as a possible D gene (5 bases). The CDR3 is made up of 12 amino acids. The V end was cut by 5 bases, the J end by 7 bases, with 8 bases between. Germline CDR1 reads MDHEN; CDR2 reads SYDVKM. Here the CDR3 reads CASSPGGEKLFF. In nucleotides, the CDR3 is TGTGCCAGCAGTCCGGGGGGTGAAAAACTGTTTTTT.

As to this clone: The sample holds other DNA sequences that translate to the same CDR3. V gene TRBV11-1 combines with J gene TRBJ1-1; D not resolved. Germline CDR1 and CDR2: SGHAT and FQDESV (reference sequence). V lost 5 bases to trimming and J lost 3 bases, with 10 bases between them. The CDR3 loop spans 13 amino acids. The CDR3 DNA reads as TGTGCCAGCAGCCAACAGTGGGACACTGAAGCTTTCTTT. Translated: CASSQQWDTEAFF. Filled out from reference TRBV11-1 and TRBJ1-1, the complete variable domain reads EAEVAQSPRYKITEKSQAVAFWCDPISGHATLYWYRQILGQGPELLVQFQDESVVDDSQLPKDRFSAERLKGVDSTLKIQPAELGDSAMYLCASSQQWDTEAFFGQGTRLTVV.

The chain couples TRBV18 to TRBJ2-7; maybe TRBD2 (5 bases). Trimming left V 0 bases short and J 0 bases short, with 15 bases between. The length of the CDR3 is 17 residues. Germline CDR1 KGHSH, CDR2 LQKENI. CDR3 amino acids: CASSPPLFRGSSYEQYF. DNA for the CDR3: TGTGCCAGCTCACCACCTCTCTTCCGTGGGAGCTCCTACGAGCAGTACTTC.

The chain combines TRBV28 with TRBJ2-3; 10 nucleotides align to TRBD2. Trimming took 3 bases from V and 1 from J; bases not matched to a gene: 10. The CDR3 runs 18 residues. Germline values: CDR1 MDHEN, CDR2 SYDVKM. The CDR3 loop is CASSFPLMLAGGTDTQYF. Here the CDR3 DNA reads TGTGCCAGCAGTTTCCCCTTGATGCTAGCGGGGGGCACAGATACGCAGTATTTT.

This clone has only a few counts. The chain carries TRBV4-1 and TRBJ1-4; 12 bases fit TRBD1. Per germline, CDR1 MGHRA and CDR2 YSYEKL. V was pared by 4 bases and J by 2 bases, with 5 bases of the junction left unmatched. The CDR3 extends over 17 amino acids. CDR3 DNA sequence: TGCGCCAGCAGCCCTAGGGACAGGGGGCTGACTAATGAAAAACTGTTTTTT. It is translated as CASSPRDRGLTNEKLFF.

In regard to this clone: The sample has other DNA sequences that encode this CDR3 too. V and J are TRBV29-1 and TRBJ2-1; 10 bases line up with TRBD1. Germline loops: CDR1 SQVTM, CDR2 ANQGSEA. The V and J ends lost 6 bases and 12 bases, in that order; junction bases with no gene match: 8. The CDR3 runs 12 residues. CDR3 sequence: CSVGTGALGQFF. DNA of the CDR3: TGCAGCGTGGGGACAGGGGCCCTGGGGCAGTTCTTC.

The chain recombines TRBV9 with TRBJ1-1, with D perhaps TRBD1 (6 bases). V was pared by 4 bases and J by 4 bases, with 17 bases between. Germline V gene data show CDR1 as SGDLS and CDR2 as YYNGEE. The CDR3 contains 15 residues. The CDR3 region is CASSPWTVRGTEAFF. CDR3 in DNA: TGTGCCAGCAGCCCATGGACAGTCAGGGGCACTGAAGCTTTCTTT.

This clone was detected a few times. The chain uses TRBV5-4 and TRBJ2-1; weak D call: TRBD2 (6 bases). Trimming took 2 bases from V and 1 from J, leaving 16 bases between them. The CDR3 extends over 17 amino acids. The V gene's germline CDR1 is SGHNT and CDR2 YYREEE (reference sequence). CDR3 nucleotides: TGTGCCAGCAGCTTTTTTCTAACCCGGGGGTCCTACAATGAGCAGTTCTTC. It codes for CASSFFLTRGSYNEQFF.

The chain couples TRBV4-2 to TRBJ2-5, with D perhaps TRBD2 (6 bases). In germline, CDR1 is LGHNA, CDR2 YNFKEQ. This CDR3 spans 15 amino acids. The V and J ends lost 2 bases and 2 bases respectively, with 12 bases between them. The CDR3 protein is CASSQKGTGQETQYF. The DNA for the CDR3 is TGTGCCAGCAGCCAAAAGGGGACTGGGCAAGAGACCCAGTACTTC.

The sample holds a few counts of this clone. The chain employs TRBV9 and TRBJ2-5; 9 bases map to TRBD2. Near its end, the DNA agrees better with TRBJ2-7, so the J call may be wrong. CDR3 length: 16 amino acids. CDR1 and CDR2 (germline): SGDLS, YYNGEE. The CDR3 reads CASSEGGLAHSYEQYF. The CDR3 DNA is TGTGCCAGCAGCGAGGGGGGACTAGCCCACTCCTACGAGCAGTACTTC.

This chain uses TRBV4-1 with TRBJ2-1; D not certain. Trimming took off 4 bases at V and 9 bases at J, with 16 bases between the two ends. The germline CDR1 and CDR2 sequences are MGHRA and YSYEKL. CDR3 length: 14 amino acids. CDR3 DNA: TGCGCCAGCAGCCGAACCGATTTACTCATTGAGCAGTTCTTC. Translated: CASSRTDLLIEQFF.

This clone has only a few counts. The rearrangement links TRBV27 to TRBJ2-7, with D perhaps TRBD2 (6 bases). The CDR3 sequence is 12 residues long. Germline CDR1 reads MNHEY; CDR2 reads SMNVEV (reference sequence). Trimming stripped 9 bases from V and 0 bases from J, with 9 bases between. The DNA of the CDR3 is TGTGCCAGGACTAGTTTCTCCTACGAGCAGTACTTC. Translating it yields CARTSFSYEQYF.

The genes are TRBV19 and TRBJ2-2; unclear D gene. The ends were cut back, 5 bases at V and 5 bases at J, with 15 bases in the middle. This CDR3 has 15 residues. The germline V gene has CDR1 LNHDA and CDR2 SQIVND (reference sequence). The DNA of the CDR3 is TGTGCCAGTAGTCGCCGGATGGCGGAGACCGGGGAGCTGTTTTTT. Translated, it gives CASSRRMAETGELFF.

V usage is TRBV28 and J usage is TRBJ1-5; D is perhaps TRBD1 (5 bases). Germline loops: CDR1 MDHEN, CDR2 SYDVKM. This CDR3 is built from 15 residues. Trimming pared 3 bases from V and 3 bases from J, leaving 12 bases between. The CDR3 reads CASSFMSGYNQPQHF. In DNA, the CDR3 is TGTGCCAGCAGTTTTATGTCAGGGTACAATCAGCCCCAGCATTTT.

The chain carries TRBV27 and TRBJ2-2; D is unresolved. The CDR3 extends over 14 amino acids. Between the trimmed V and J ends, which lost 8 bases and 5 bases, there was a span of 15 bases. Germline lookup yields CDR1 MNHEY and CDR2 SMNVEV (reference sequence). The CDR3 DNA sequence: TGTGCCAGCCGGCTAGGTGGTAGTACCGGGGAGCTGTTTTTT. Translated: CASRLGGSTGELFF.

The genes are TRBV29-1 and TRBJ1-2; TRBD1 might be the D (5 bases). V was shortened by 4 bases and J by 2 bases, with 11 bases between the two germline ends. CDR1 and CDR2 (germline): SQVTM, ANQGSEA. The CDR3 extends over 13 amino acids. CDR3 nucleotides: TGCAGCGTTGGAGCCAGGGCGAACTATGGCTACACCTTC. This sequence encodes CSVGARANYGYTF.

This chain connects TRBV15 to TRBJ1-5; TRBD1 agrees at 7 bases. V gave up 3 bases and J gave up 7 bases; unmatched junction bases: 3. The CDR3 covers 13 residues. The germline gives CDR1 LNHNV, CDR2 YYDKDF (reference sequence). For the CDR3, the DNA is TGTGCCACCAGCAGGCAACAGGGGCAGCCCCAGCATTTT. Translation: CATSRQQGQPQHF.

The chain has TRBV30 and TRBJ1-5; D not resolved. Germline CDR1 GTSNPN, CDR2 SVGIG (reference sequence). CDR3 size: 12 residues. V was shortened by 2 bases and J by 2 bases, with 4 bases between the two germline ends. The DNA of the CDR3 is TGTGCCTGGAGTCTAGGCAATCAGCCCCAGCATTTT. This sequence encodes CAWSLGNQPQHF.